The rows below give T cell receptor beta chains drawn from one sample of a study of T cell repertoires in cytomegalovirus infection. Each CDR3 protein gets one entry after TCRdb re-called the reads with MiXCR. The repertoire has tens of thousands of distinct CDR3 sequences, under 4.5% of them found once; the top ten carry less than 25%. The specimen was PBMCs. These receptors were obtained from a human donor in good health (CMV status not recorded). Some clones in this sample may be carry-over from other donors' samples. Each CDR3 is given with its conserved first and last residue. The D gene is left open where the match is weak. Part of the rows lack a size; the others show once, few, many or a class for expanded clones.

CDR3: CASRVASYTDTQYF; DNA: TGTGCCAGCAGGGTTGCGAGCTACACAGATACGCAGTATTTT; V: TRBV2; D: -; length: 14; size: -; J: TRBJ2-3
CDR3: CASSPVVQETAQYF; DNA: TGTGCCAGCAGCCCAGTGGTACAAGAGACGGCCCAGTACTTC; V: TRBV7-6; D: -; length: 14; size: many; J: TRBJ2-5
CDR3: CASGLSLAGHTSYEQYF; DNA: TGTGCTAGTGGTCTGAGCCTAGCGGGACATACCTCCTACGAGCAGTACTTC; V: TRBV12-5; D: TRBD2; length: 17; size: many; J: TRBJ2-7
CDR3: CSARGSSGYEQYF; DNA: TGCAGTGCTAGAGGCTCCTCGGGGTACGAGCAGTACTTC; V: TRBV20-1; D: -; length: 13; size: many; J: TRBJ2-7
CDR3: CASSLGGDRNSPLHF; DNA: TGTGCCAGCAGCTTGGGGGGGGATCGGAATTCACCCCTCCACTTT; V: TRBV5-4; D: -; length: 15; size: -; J: TRBJ1-6
CDR3: CASSEAAEQYF; DNA: TGTGCCAGCTCGGAGGCGGCCGAGCAGTACTTC; V: TRBV18; D: -; length: 11; size: many; J: TRBJ2-7
CDR3: CASSSYQQNYGYTF; DNA: TGTGCCAGCAGCTCGTATCAGCAGAACTATGGCTACACCTTC; V: TRBV7-2; D: -; length: 14; size: many; J: TRBJ1-2
CDR3: CASSQLDRGTEAFF; DNA: TGTGCCAGCAGCCAACTCGACAGGGGCACTGAAGCTTTCTTT; V: TRBV7-8; D: TRBD1; length: 14; size: medium-sized; J: TRBJ1-1
CDR3: CASSVTDVDSILHF; DNA: TGTGCCAGCAGCGTGACCGATGTTGATTCCATCCTCCACTTT; V: TRBV9; D: -; length: 14; size: many; J: TRBJ1-6
CDR3: CSVETLADTQYF; DNA: TGCAGCGTTGAAACCCTAGCTGATACGCAGTATTTT; V: TRBV29-1; D: -; length: 12; size: many; J: TRBJ2-3
CDR3: CASSSSGTETQYF; DNA: TGTGCCAGCAGTTCCTCAGGGACGGAGACCCAGTACTTC; V: TRBV12-3/TRBV12-4; D: -; length: 13; size: many; J: TRBJ2-5
CDR3: CSVGQGRAVNTEAFF; DNA: TGCAGCGTGGGACAGGGCCGGGCCGTGAACACTGAAGCTTTCTTT; V: TRBV29-1; D: TRBD1; length: 15; size: many; J: TRBJ1-1
CDR3: CASSIWGQVTEAFF; DNA: TGTGCCAGTAGTATATGGGGGCAGGTCACTGAAGCTTTCTTT; V: TRBV19; D: -; length: 14; size: -; J: TRBJ1-1
CDR3: CASSLDSPYGYTF; DNA: TGTGCCAGCAGCTTGGACAGCCCCTATGGCTACACCTTC; V: TRBV7-2; D: -; length: 13; size: many; J: TRBJ1-2
CDR3: CASSTGTRNTGELFF; DNA: TGTGCCAGCAGCACCGGGACACGAAACACCGGGGAGCTGTTTTTT; V: TRBV7-6; D: -; length: 15; size: many; J: TRBJ2-2
CDR3: CASSMDSWKQYF; DNA: TGTGCCAGTAGTATGGACTCCTGGAAGCAGTATTTT; V: TRBV19; D: -; length: 12; size: many; J: TRBJ2-3
CDR3: CASSILTSGEQYF; DNA: TGTGCCAGCAGTATCCTCACTAGCGGTGAGCAGTACTTC; V: TRBV12-3/TRBV12-4; D: TRBD2; length: 13; size: many; J: TRBJ2-7
CDR3: CASSLGQAAYEQYF; DNA: TGTGCCAGCAGCTTAGGACAGGCCGCCTACGAGCAGTACTTC; V: TRBV7-2; D: -; length: 14; size: many; J: TRBJ2-7
CDR3: CASSANRVDSPLHF; DNA: TGTGCCAGCTCAGCAAACAGGGTTGATTCACCCCTCCACTTT; V: TRBV18; D: -; length: 14; size: many; J: TRBJ1-6
CDR3: CASSLVGTSGGGETQYF; DNA: TGTGCCAGCAGCTTAGTCGGGACTAGCGGAGGCGGGGAGACCCAGTACTTC; V: TRBV7-8; D: TRBD2; length: 17; size: many; J: TRBJ2-5
CDR3: CATSDTPPGLAPYQETQYF; DNA: TGTGCCACCAGTGATACGCCTCCAGGACTAGCTCCGTACCAAGAGACCCAGTACTTC; V: TRBV24-1; D: TRBD2; length: 19; size: many; J: TRBJ2-5
CDR3: CASSDQGWQFF; DNA: TGTGCCAGCAGTGATCAGGGATGGCAGTTCTTC; V: TRBV25-1; D: -; length: 11; size: many; J: TRBJ2-1
CDR3: CSASVLAGETQYF; DNA: TGCAGTGCTAGTGTCCTAGCGGGGGAGACCCAGTACTTC; V: TRBV20-1; D: TRBD2; length: 13; size: many; J: TRBJ2-5
CDR3: CASSLDARHQPQHF; DNA: TGTGCCAGCAGCTTAGATGCGCGACATCAGCCCCAGCATTTT; V: TRBV7-6; D: -; length: 14; size: many; J: TRBJ1-5
CDR3: CASSSRSSDTQYF; DNA: TGTGCCAGCAGCTCCCGATCCTCAGATACGCAGTATTTT; V: TRBV7-2; D: -; length: 13; size: many; J: TRBJ2-3
CDR3: CASSQRSGGISTDTQYF; DNA: TGCGCCAGCAGCCAGAGGAGCGGGGGGATCAGCACAGATACGCAGTATTTT; V: TRBV4-3; D: TRBD2; length: 17; size: many; J: TRBJ2-3
CDR3: CASSLQASGVYEQYF; DNA: TGTGCCAGCAGCTTACAGGCTAGCGGGGTCTACGAGCAGTACTTC; V: TRBV7-2; D: TRBD2; length: 15; size: many; J: TRBJ2-7
CDR3: CASSLREMVFF; DNA: TGTGCCAGCAGTTTACGAGAAATGGTTTTCTTT; V: TRBV12-3/TRBV12-4; D: -; length: 11; size: many; J: TRBJ1-1
CDR3: CASSPIRGSEQYF; DNA: TGTGCCAGCTCACCAATTAGAGGTTCCGAGCAGTACTTC; V: TRBV18; D: -; length: 13; size: many; J: TRBJ2-7
CDR3: CASGINQPQHF; DNA: TGTGCCAGCGGGATTAATCAGCCCCAGCATTTT; V: TRBV6-1; D: -; length: 11; size: many; J: TRBJ1-5
CDR3: CASSFGQNQPQHF; DNA: TGCGCCAGCAGCTTCGGACAGAATCAGCCCCAGCATTTT; V: TRBV5-1; D: -; length: 13; size: -; J: TRBJ1-5
CDR3: CASSLEAGFYAFF; DNA: TGTGCCAGCAGCTTAGAGGCAGGGTTCTATGCTTTCTTT; V: TRBV7-2; D: -; length: 13; size: many; J: TRBJ1-1
CDR3: CSARTSGSTDTQYF; DNA: TGCAGTGCTAGGACTAGCGGGAGCACAGATACGCAGTATTTT; V: TRBV20-1; D: TRBD2; length: 14; size: many; J: TRBJ2-3
CDR3: CASSLARGFGNQPQHF; DNA: TGTGCCAGCAGCTTAGCCAGGGGGTTTGGCAATCAGCCCCAGCATTTT; V: TRBV7-2; D: TRBD1; length: 16; size: few; J: TRBJ1-5
CDR3: CASSLVGGHYYEQYF; DNA: TGTGCCAGCAGCTTAGTTGGCGGGCACTACTACGAGCAGTACTTC; V: TRBV7-2; D: -; length: 15; size: many; J: TRBJ2-7
CDR3: CASRDSLSGYTF; DNA: TGTGCCAGCAGGGACAGTCTTAGTGGCTACACCTTC; V: TRBV7-9; D: -; length: 12; size: many; J: TRBJ1-2
CDR3: CASRTSGVGNTEAFF; DNA: TGTGCTAGCCGAACCTCGGGGGTGGGGAACACTGAAGCTTTCTTT; V: TRBV12-5; D: -; length: 15; size: many; J: TRBJ1-1
CDR3: CSVEDALGTQYF; DNA: TGCAGCGTTGAAGATGCCTTGGGGACCCAGTACTTC; V: TRBV29-1; D: -; length: 12; size: many; J: TRBJ2-5
CDR3: CASRLGLASPTNEQFF; DNA: TGTGCCAGCAGGTTGGGACTAGCTAGCCCTACAAATGAGCAGTTCTTC; V: TRBV5-4; D: TRBD2; length: 16; size: many; J: TRBJ2-1
CDR3: CASSLSPIGNEQFF; DNA: TGTGCCAGCAGCTTAAGTCCCATTGGAAATGAGCAGTTCTTC; V: TRBV7-2; D: -; length: 14; size: many; J: TRBJ2-1
CDR3: CASSLTPSSFEAFF; DNA: TGTGCCAGCAGCTTAACTCCGTCTAGTTTTGAAGCTTTCTTT; V: TRBV7-3; D: -; length: 14; size: many; J: TRBJ1-1
CDR3: CASKTRNGANYGYTF; DNA: TGTGCCAGTAAAACACGTAATGGAGCTAACTATGGCTACACCTTC; V: TRBV19; D: -; length: 15; size: many; J: TRBJ1-2
CDR3: CASSPQRPYNEQFF; DNA: TGTGCCAGCAGCCCTCAAAGGCCCTACAATGAGCAGTTCTTC; V: TRBV28; D: -; length: 14; size: many; J: TRBJ2-1
CDR3: CASGDASGSHEQFF; DNA: TGTGCCAGCGGTGATGCTAGCGGGAGTCATGAGCAGTTCTTC; V: TRBV7-3; D: TRBD2; length: 14; size: many; J: TRBJ2-1
CDR3: CSVATSGSYNEQFF; DNA: TGCAGCGTGGCTACTAGCGGCTCCTACAATGAGCAGTTCTTC; V: TRBV29-1; D: TRBD2; length: 14; size: few; J: TRBJ2-1
CDR3: CASSLEAPNSGAYGYTF; DNA: TGTGCCAGCAGCTTAGAGGCCCCGAACAGTGGGGCCTATGGCTACACCTTC; V: TRBV7-2; D: -; length: 17; size: many; J: TRBJ1-2
CDR3: CASSARLEGEQFF; DNA: TGTGCCAGCAGCGCCAGACTAGAGGGTGAGCAGTTCTTC; V: TRBV7-2; D: -; length: 13; size: many; J: TRBJ2-1
CDR3: CASSEGANLPTDTQYF; DNA: TGTGCCAGCAGTGAGGGGGCCAACCTCCCCACAGATACGCAGTATTTT; V: TRBV7-2; D: TRBD1; length: 16; size: -; J: TRBJ2-3
CDR3: CATKREGRGFTLEAFF; DNA: TGTGCCACCAAAAGGGAAGGCAGAGGGTTCACCCTTGAAGCTTTCTTT; V: TRBV6-2/TRBV6-3; D: -; length: 16; size: many; J: TRBJ1-1
CDR3: CASSQGLSREAFF; DNA: TGCGCCAGCAGCCAGGGGCTAAGCCGTGAAGCTTTCTTT; V: TRBV4-1; D: -; length: 13; size: few; J: TRBJ1-1
CDR3: CASSPTGTGDTDTQYF; DNA: TGTGCCAGCAGCCCAACCGGGACAGGGGACACAGATACGCAGTATTTT; V: TRBV7-8; D: TRBD1; length: 16; size: many; J: TRBJ2-3
CDR3: CASSLGGAGNQPQHF; DNA: TGTGCCAGCAGTTTAGGGGGGGCTGGCAATCAGCCCCAGCATTTT; V: TRBV12-3/TRBV12-4; D: -; length: 15; size: many; J: TRBJ1-5
CDR3: CASSPRDSSYNSPLHF; DNA: TGTGCCAGCAGTCCCCGGGATAGCTCCTATAATTCACCCCTCCACTTT; V: TRBV7-8; D: -; length: 16; size: many; J: TRBJ1-6
CDR3: CASSLPTGGGGQPQHF; DNA: TGTGCCAGCAGTTTACCCACAGGGGGCGGAGGACAGCCCCAGCATTTT; V: TRBV28; D: TRBD1; length: 16; size: many; J: TRBJ1-5
CDR3: CASSNGQGGNQPQHF; DNA: TGTGCCAGCAGCAACGGACAGGGGGGCAATCAGCCCCAGCATTTT; V: TRBV7-2; D: TRBD1; length: 15; size: many; J: TRBJ1-5
CDR3: CASSHSGVHTEAFF; DNA: TGTGCCAGCAGCCACTCGGGGGTCCACACTGAAGCTTTCTTT; V: TRBV11-1; D: -; length: 14; size: many; J: TRBJ1-1
CDR3: CASSWRESSYEQYF; DNA: TGCGCCAGCAGCTGGCGGGAAAGCTCCTACGAGCAGTACTTC; V: TRBV4-1; D: -; length: 14; size: many; J: TRBJ2-7
CDR3: CASSFRMNTEAFF; DNA: TGTGCCAGCAGCTTTCGGATGAACACTGAAGCTTTCTTT; V: TRBV7-2; D: -; length: 13; size: many; J: TRBJ1-1
CDR3: CASSRDGGTYEQYF; DNA: TGTGCCAGCAGCCGGGACGGAGGAACCTACGAGCAGTACTTC; V: TRBV9; D: -; length: 14; size: many; J: TRBJ2-7
CDR3: CSASPGNNEQFF; DNA: TGCAGTGCTAGTCCTGGCAACAATGAGCAGTTCTTC; V: TRBV20-1; D: -; length: 12; size: many; J: TRBJ2-1